This T cell receptor (beta chain) came from a study of monozygotic twins with inflammatory bowel disease. Study-wide points: No one strong IBD-associated signal or clonotype was supported.

About this clonotype itself: Its antigen is as yet unknown.

Used for each TCR library was roughly 3,700 ng of total RNA. Two nested PCRs, run for around 15 and 10 cycles, were applied to TCRalpha and TCRbeta cDNA. Using the 5' RACE reads, TCRdb records one entry per CDR3 protein without DNA. The sample totals about 330,000 distinct CDR3 sequences. Germline-derived CDR1 and CDR2 are SGHAT and FQNNGV. This CDR3 is 18 amino acids long. Material: blood. V is TRBV11-2 and J is TRBJ2-1; the TCRdb call, TRBD2, lacks DNA for checking. This clonotype originated in a human donor with ulcerative colitis or Crohn's disease, or a healthy co-twin of an affected twin (not recorded which). The CDR3 is CASSLGTSGRRGRNEQFF.